This paragraph reports one TCR beta chain. Antigen unknown. This sample is drawn from a study of T cell repertoires in cytomegalovirus infection. Study in general: It can be stated that public TCR beta signatures indicated CMV infection as well as a matching HLA type.

Regarding the study as a whole: Summed frequency of shared TCR beta families picked out CMV carriers who also had the relevant HLA.

Germline CDR1 reads MDHEN; CDR2 reads SYDVKM. Trimming left V 8 bases short and J 3 bases short, with 17 bases between. This CDR3 has 14 residues. MiXCR, applied by TCRdb to the reads, yields one record per CDR3 protein. The sample records hundreds of thousands of distinct CDR3 sequences, 5% to 8.5% being singletons. The chain joins TRBV28 to TRBJ2-7, with D possibly being TRBD1 or TRBD2 (5 bases each). Sequenced input: PBMCs. The sequence derives from a human donor in good health (CMV status not recorded). Some clones in this sample may be carry-over from other donors' samples. The CDR3 sequence is CASSIGGADYEQYF. The CDR3 bases are TGTGCCAGCTCAATTGGGGGAGCAGACTACGAGCAGTACTTC.